This T cell receptor beta chain was sequenced for a study of blood T cell repertoires in COVID-19. As originally analysed: The assay estimated nucleated cells by amplifying reference gene primers. Only in-frame clones appear in the TCRdb table, and some are missing; sequencing was by immunoSEQ multiplex PCR. V and J calls plus clone size are reproduced from that table; the DNA served to infer D and trimming. The sample records 35,000 to 45,000 clones, roughly nine tenths being singletons. The CDR3 loop spans 15 amino acids. Trimming cost V 4 bases and J 0 bases, with 13 bases left between them. The source of this sequence is a human donor in a cohort sampled during active COVID-19. This chain connects TRBV23-1 to TRBJ2-7; D unclear. TRBV23-1 is an ORF, and what it does is uncertain. The sample comprised peripheral blood. CDR3 loop: CASSLRSPHSYEQYF. As DNA, the CDR3 is TGCGCCAGCAGTCTTCGGAGTCCTCACTCCTACGAGCAGTACTTC.